The 10 T cell receptor beta chains listed next were all sequenced from one sample in a study of CD8 T cells in Susac syndrome. Reverse transcription of about 0.5 to 1 ug RNA was carried out with random hexamers. In TCRdb, the immunoSEQ multiplex PCR reads were re-called with MiXCR into one record per CDR3 protein. The data show 150,000 to 200,000 distinct CDR3 sequences, around 96% seen once. Input material: CD4+ T cells from PBMCs. These receptor sequences come from a human donor in good health.

The gene calls are TRBV28 and TRBJ1-2; the D is unclear. Per germline, CDR1 MDHEN and CDR2 SYDVKM. The CDR3 length is 13 residues. The V end was cut by 6 bases, the J end by 3 bases, with 11 bases between. The CDR3 DNA follows: TGTGCCAGCAGAGATTCCAAGGACTATGGCTACACCTTC. Residues: CASRDSKDYGYTF.

This clonotype has a single count. The chain links TRBV30 to TRBJ1-5; 8 bases line up with TRBD1. The germline V gene has CDR1 GTSNPN and CDR2 SVGIG (reference sequence). The CDR3 spans 15 residues. Trimming took 3 bases from V and 5 from J; bases not matched to a gene: 9. In DNA form, the CDR3 reads TGTGCCTGGAGCTACGAGGGGACAGGCGATCAGCCCCAGCATTTT. It codes for CAWSYEGTGDQPQHF.

The gene calls are TRBV19 and TRBJ2-2, with no clear D. Trimming took off 4 bases at V and 5 bases at J, with 11 bases between the two ends. CDR3 length: 14 residues. Looked up from germline, CDR1 is LNHDA and CDR2 is SQIVND (reference sequence). CDR3 nucleotides: TGTGCCAGTAGTACCTCTTTTGGGACCGGGGAGCTGTTTTTT. Its translation is CASSTSFGTGELFF. Full variable domain (rest looked up from reference TRBV19 and TRBJ2-2): DGGITQSPKYLFRKEGQNVTLSCEQNLNHDAMYWYRQDPGQGLRLIYYSQIVNDFQKGDIAEGYSVSREKKESFPLTVTSAQKNPTAFYLCASSTSFGTGELFFGEGSRLTVL.

V usage is TRBV9 and J usage is TRBJ2-7; D ambiguous. CDR3 size: 13 residues. Per the germline V gene, CDR1 is SGDLS and CDR2 is YYNGEE. V was trimmed by 0 bases and J by 3 bases, leaving 7 bases between them. CDR3 protein: CASSVDPGYEQYF. The CDR3, as DNA: TGTGCCAGCAGCGTAGATCCAGGCTACGAGCAGTACTTC. Using reference TRBV9 and TRBJ2-7 for the parts outside the CDR3, the full variable domain is DSGVTQTPKHLITATGQRVTLRCSPRSGDLSVYWYQQSLDQGLQFLIQYYNGEERAKGNILERFSAQQFPDLHSELNLSSLELGDSALYFCASSVDPGYEQYFGPGTRLTVT.

The chain joins TRBV30 to TRBJ1-1; 8 bases agree with TRBD1. CDR3 size: 17 residues. With V trimmed by 3 bases and J by 3 bases, 15 bases remained unmatched. Germline loops: CDR1 GTSNPN, CDR2 SVGIG (reference sequence). The DNA for the CDR3 is TGTGCCTGGAGCGAAGCGGGGACAGGAGTTGCGGACACTGAAGCTTTCTTT. Its translation is CAWSEAGTGVADTEAFF.

The V call is TRBV19, the J call TRBJ1-5, with D possibly TRBD1 on 6 matching bases. The CDR3 extends over 14 amino acids. Germline CDR1 reads LNHDA; CDR2 reads SQIVND (reference sequence). V was clipped by 3 bases and J by 5 bases, with 11 bases between them. For the CDR3, the DNA is TGTGCCAGTAGTATTTCAGGGGACGATCAGCCCCAGCATTTT. It specifies CASSISGDDQPQHF.

This sequence joins TRBV5-4 and TRBJ2-5; possibly TRBD2 for D (6 bases). The CDR3 contains 14 residues. V dropped 5 bases and J dropped 0 bases, with 11 bases sitting between them. Germline values: CDR1 SGHNT, CDR2 YYREEE (reference sequence). The CDR3 DNA sequence: TGTGCCAGCAGGTCGGGGACTGACCAAGAGACCCAGTACTTC. This gives the protein CASRSGTDQETQYF. Full variable domain (outside the CDR3, taken from reference TRBV5-4 and TRBJ2-5): ETGVTQSPTHLIKTRGQQVTLRCSSQSGHNTVSWYQQALGQGPQFIFQYYREEENGRGNFPPRFSGLQFPNYSSELNVNALELDDSALYLCASRSGTDQETQYFGPGTRLLVL.

The chain has TRBV4-2 and TRBJ2-1, with a weak D call TRBD1 (6 bases). V lost 0 bases and J 6 bases, leaving 21 bases between the germline ends. CDR1 is LGHNA, CDR2 YNFKEQ, per germline. The CDR3 consists of 18 residues. This chain's CDR3 is CASSQDRAEQGLGNEQFF. In DNA form, the CDR3 reads TGTGCCAGCAGCCAAGATCGGGCGGAACAGGGTCTTGGCAATGAGCAGTTCTTC.

The V call is TRBV20-1, the J call TRBJ1-5; D unclear. Germline V gives CDR1 DFQATT, CDR2 SNEGSKA (reference sequence). The CDR3 covers 13 residues. V was clipped by 4 bases and J by 0 bases, with 7 bases between them. In DNA, the CDR3 is TGCAGTGCTACGGAATATAGCAATCAGCCCCAGCATTTT. It encodes CSATEYSNQPQHF.

The V and J genes are TRBV20-1 and TRBJ1-6, with 8 bases that match TRBD1. The CDR3 contains 20 residues. Germline V gene data show CDR1 as DFQATT and CDR2 as SNEGSKA (reference sequence). Trimming at V came to 1 base and at J to 0 bases, leaving 14 bases not matched to a gene. The CDR3 nucleotides read TGCAGTGCTAGAGGGCCCACCGGGACAGGTTTCAACTCCTATAATTCACCCCTCCACTTT. Translated, it gives CSARGPTGTGFNSYNSPLHF.